What follows are 3 T cell receptor beta chains derived from one specimen sequenced in a study of T cell changes during pregnancy in multiple sclerosis. The method was immunoSEQ multiplex PCR; TCRdb's version includes in-frame clones alone and lacks a portion of them. Of tens of thousands of clones in the sample, about 88% were seen once. Sample: CD4+ T cells from peripheral blood mononuclear cells, taken in the first trimester of pregnancy. Every receptor here comes from a female donor with multiple sclerosis, enrolled in a pregnancy study.

The V and J genes are TRBV7-9 and TRBJ2-1; 10 bases line up with TRBD2. The CDR3 covers 15 residues. V gave up 5 bases and J gave up 7 bases; unmatched junction bases: 8. The V gene's germline CDR1 is SEHNR and CDR2 FQNEAQ (reference sequence). CDR3: CASSALAGVFNEQFF. The DNA of the CDR3 is TGTGCCAGCAGCGCCCTAGCGGGAGTATTTAATGAGCAGTTCTTC.

This chain connects TRBV4-1 to TRBJ2-7; 11 nucleotides match TRBD2. J gave up 7 bases and V 6 bases, and 8 bases lay outside the gene matches. The CDR3 sequence is 14 residues long. Per germline, CDR1 MGHRA and CDR2 YSYEKL. DNA of the CDR3: TGCGCCAGCAGGAATGTAGCGGGAGGGCTTGAGCAGTACTTC. Translating it yields CASRNVAGGLEQYF.

The chain carries TRBV18 and TRBJ1-4; TRBD1 matches 7 bases. J was trimmed by 3 bases and V by 1 base; bases with no gene match: 2. CDR3 length: 15 amino acids. Germline V gene lookup returns CDR1 KGHSH and CDR2 LQKENI. The chain's CDR3 is CASSPQTGPNEKLFF. In DNA form, the CDR3 reads TGTGCCAGCTCACCACAGACAGGGCCTAATGAAAAACTGTTTTTT.